This is a list of T cell receptor beta chains from one sample in a study of T cells in Graves' hyperthyroidism and ophthalmopathy. TCRdb fed the multiplex PCR reads into MiXCR, producing one record per CDR3 protein. This repertoire shows 340,000 or so distinct CDR3 sequences, around a sixth found once; its top ten account for roughly 49%. The specimen sequenced was blood. The source of these receptors is a woman in her forties or fifties with Graves' hyperthyroidism. The CDR3 runs from the conserved cysteine through the conserved F or W. A D gene is named only where the DNA matches it firmly. The size entry is marked missing in some rows and otherwise reads once, few, many or a size class.

J: TRBJ1-5
V: TRBV12-3/TRBV12-4
D: NA
size: few
DNA: TGTGCCAGCAGACCAGGGGCCGCATGGGGGCCCCAGCATTTT
CDR3: CASRPGAAWGPQHF

J: TRBJ1-1
V: TRBV12-3/TRBV12-4
D: NA
size: many
DNA: TGTGCCAGCAGTTCTGGCCAGGGAAATGAAGCTTTCTTT
CDR3: CASSSGQGNEAFF

J: TRBJ2-5
V: TRBV6-5
D: TRBD2
size: NA
DNA: TGTGCCAGCAGTTACGTACTAGCGGGTCAAGAGACCCAGTACTTC
CDR3: CASSYVLAGQETQYF

J: TRBJ2-1
V: TRBV20-1
D: NA
size: many
DNA: TGCAGTGCTAAAGGATGGCTAGGAGCGGCCAACAATGAGCAGTTCTTC
CDR3: CSAKGWLGAANNEQFF

J: TRBJ1-1
V: TRBV20-1
D: TRBD1
size: many
DNA: TGCAGTGCTCGTCCCGGGACAGGGATGAACACTGAAGCTTTCTTT
CDR3: CSARPGTGMNTEAFF

J: TRBJ2-2
V: TRBV3-1
D: NA
size: few
DNA: TGTGCCAGCAGCCAGGAAATTCCCGGGGAGCTGTTTTTT
CDR3: CASSQEIPGELFF

J: TRBJ2-1
V: TRBV20-1
D: TRBD2
size: many
DNA: TGCAGTGCGAAACTAGCGGGACGGATCAATGAGCAGTTCTTC
CDR3: CSAKLAGRINEQFF

J: TRBJ2-3
V: TRBV6-1
D: TRBD2
size: many
DNA: TGTGCCAGCAGGAGTAGCGGGAGTCTCTTCGGGACAGATACGCAGTATTTT
CDR3: CASRSSGSLFGTDTQYF

J: TRBJ2-7
V: TRBV28
D: NA
size: many
DNA: TGTGCCAGCTGGGGCTATACCTTCGCCGAGCAGTACTTC
CDR3: CASWGYTFAEQYF

J: TRBJ2-3
V: TRBV7-8
D: NA
size: many
DNA: TGTGCCAGCAGCTTAGAAGCGGGCGGTCGTTTACAGTATTTT
CDR3: CASSLEAGGRLQYF

J: TRBJ2-5
V: TRBV29-1
D: NA
size: NA
DNA: TGCAGCGTTCGTTTTAGTGGAGCCCAGTACTTC
CDR3: CSVRFSGAQYF

J: TRBJ1-1
V: TRBV28
D: NA
size: NA
DNA: TGTGCCAGCAGCCCAGGGACACAGAACACTGAAGCTTTCTTT
CDR3: CASSPGTQNTEAFF

J: TRBJ1-2
V: TRBV10-1
D: TRBD1
size: few
DNA: TGCGCCAGCAGCCGGGACAGGGGAAAGGGCTACACCTTC
CDR3: CASSRDRGKGYTF

J: TRBJ1-2
V: TRBV4-1
D: NA
size: NA
DNA: TGCGCCAGCAGCCAAGGTCCAGAAACCTATGGCTACACCTTC
CDR3: CASSQGPETYGYTF

J: TRBJ2-1
V: TRBV5-6
D: NA
size: NA
DNA: TGTGCCAGCATGAGGTGGGGGGATGAGCAGTTCTTC
CDR3: CASMRWGDEQFF

J: TRBJ2-7
V: TRBV2
D: NA
size: few
DNA: TGTGCCAGCTGTTGGACTGAGTACGAGCAGTACTTC
CDR3: CASCWTEYEQYF

J: TRBJ2-5
V: TRBV28
D: TRBD1
size: many
DNA: TGTGCCAGCAGGCAGACAGGGGGTGTCTATGAGACCCAGTACTTC
CDR3: CASRQTGGVYETQYF

J: TRBJ1-5
V: TRBV20-1
D: NA
size: NA
DNA: TGCAGTGCTAGAGAAGGACCGTGGGGGGCCCAGCATTTT
CDR3: CSAREGPWGAQHF

J: TRBJ2-7
V: TRBV20-1
D: TRBD2
size: few
DNA: TGCAGTGCCCTTAGCGGGAGTGAAGACGAGCAGTACTTC
CDR3: CSALSGSEDEQYF

J: TRBJ2-7
V: TRBV7-7
D: NA
size: few
DNA: TGTGCTGGCAACTACGAGCAGTACTTC
CDR3: CAGNYEQYF

J: TRBJ2-5
V: TRBV18
D: NA
size: many
DNA: TGTGCCAGCTCACCAGCCCAGAGGAAAGAGACCCAGTACTTC
CDR3: CASSPAQRKETQYF

J: TRBJ1-6
V: TRBV6-1
D: TRBD1
size: few
DNA: TGTGCCAGCAGTGAGGACAGGGGAAATTCACCCCTCCACTTT
CDR3: CASSEDRGNSPLHF

J: TRBJ2-3
V: TRBV7-2
D: NA
size: many
DNA: TGTGCCAGCAGCGCCAGGTACACAGATACGCAGTATTTT
CDR3: CASSARYTDTQYF

J: TRBJ2-7
V: TRBV5-6
D: TRBD2
size: NA
DNA: TGTGCCAGCAGCTTTATTGGGATTCGGACTAGCGGGACGTCCGAGCAGTACTTC
CDR3: CASSFIGIRTSGTSEQYF